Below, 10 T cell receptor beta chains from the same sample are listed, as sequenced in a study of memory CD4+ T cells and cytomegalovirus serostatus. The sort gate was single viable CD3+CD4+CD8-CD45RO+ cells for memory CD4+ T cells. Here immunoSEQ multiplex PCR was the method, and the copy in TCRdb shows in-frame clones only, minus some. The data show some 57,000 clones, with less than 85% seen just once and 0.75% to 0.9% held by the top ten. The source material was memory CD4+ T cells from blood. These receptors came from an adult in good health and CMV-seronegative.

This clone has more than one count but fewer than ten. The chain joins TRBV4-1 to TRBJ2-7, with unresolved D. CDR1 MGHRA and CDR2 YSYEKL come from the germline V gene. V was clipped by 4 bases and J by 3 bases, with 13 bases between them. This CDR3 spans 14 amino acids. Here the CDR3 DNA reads TGCGCCAGCAGCCTAGAAGCCCAGTTCTACGAGCAGTACTTC. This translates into CASSLEAQFYEQYF.

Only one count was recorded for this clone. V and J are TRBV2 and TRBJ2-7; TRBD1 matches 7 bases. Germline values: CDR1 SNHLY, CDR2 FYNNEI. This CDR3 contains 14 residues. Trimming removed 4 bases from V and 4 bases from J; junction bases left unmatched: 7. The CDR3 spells CASSVGQAAYEQYF. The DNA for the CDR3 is TGTGCCAGCAGTGTCGGACAGGCGGCGTACGAGCAGTACTTC.

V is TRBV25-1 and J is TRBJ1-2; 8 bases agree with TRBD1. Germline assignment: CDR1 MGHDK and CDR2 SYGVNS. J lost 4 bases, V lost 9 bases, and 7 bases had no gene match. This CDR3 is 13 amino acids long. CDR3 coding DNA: TGTGCCAGTCGAGCAGGGGGCAGCTATGGCTACACCTTC. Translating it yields CASRAGGSYGYTF.

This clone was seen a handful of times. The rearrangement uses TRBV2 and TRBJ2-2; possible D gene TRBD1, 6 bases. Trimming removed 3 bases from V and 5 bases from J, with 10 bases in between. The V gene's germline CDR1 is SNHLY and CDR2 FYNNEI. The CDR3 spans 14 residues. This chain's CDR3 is CASSEITGTGELFF. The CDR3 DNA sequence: TGTGCCAGCAGTGAGATTACAGGGACCGGGGAGCTGTTTTTT. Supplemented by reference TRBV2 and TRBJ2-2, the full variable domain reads EPEVTQTPSHQVTQMGQEVILRCVPISNHLYFYWYRQILGQKVEFLVSFYNNEISEKSEIFDDQFSVERPDGSNFTLKIRSTKLEDSAMYFCASSEITGTGELFFGEGSRLTVL.

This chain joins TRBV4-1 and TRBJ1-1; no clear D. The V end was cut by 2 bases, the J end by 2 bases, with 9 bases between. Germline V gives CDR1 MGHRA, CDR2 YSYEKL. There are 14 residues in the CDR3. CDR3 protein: CASSQLILNTEAFF. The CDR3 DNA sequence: TGCGCCAGCAGCCAACTCATCCTTAACACTGAAGCTTTCTTT.

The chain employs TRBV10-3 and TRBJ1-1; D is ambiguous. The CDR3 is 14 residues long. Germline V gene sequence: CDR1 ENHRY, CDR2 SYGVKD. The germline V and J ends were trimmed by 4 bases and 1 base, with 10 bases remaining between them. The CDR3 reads CAISVGERNTEAFF. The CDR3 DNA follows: TGTGCCATCAGTGTGGGAGAAAGGAACACTGAAGCTTTCTTT.

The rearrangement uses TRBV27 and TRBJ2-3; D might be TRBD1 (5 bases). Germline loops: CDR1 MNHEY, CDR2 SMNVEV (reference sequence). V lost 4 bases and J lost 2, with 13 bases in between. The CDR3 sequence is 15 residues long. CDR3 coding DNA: TGTGCCAGCAGTTCTAGACAGCTAAACACAGATACGCAGTATTTT. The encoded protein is CASSSRQLNTDTQYF.

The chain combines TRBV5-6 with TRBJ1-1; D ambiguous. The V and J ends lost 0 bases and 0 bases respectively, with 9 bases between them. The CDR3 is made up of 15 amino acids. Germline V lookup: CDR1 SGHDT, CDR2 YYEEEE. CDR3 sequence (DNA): TGTGCCAGCAGCTTGGAGGCGGTCCTGAACACTGAAGCTTTCTTT. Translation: CASSLEAVLNTEAFF. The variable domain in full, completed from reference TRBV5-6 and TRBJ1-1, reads DAGVTQSPTHLIKTRGQQVTLRCSPKSGHDTVSWYQQALGQGPQFIFQYYEEEERQRGNFPDRFSGHQFPNYSSELNVNALLLGDSALYLCASSLEAVLNTEAFFGQGTRLTVV.

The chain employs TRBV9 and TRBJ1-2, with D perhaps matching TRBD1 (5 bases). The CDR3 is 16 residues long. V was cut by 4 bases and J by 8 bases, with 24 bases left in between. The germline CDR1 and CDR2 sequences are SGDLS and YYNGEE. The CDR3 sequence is CASSQKWGGPEGGYTF. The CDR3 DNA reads TGTGCCAGCAGCCAAAAGTGGGGTGGACCGGAGGGGGGCTACACCTTC.

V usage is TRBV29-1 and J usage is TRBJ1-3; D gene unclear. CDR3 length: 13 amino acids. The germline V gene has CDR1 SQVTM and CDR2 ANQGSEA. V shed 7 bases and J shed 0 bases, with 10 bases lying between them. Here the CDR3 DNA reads TGCAGCGGGCAGGCAATCTCTGGAAACACCATATATTTT. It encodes CSGQAISGNTIYF.